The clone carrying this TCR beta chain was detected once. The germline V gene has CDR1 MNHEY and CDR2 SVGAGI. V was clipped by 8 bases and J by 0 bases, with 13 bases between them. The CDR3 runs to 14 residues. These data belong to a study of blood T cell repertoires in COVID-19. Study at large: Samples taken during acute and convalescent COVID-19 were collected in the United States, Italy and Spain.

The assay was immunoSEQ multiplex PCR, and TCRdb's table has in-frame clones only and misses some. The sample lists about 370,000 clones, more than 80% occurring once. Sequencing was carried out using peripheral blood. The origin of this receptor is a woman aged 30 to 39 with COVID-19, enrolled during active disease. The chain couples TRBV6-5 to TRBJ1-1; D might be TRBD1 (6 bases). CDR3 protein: CASRRQALNTEAFF. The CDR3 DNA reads TGTGCCAGCCGGAGACAGGCCTTGAACACTGAAGCTTTCTTT.